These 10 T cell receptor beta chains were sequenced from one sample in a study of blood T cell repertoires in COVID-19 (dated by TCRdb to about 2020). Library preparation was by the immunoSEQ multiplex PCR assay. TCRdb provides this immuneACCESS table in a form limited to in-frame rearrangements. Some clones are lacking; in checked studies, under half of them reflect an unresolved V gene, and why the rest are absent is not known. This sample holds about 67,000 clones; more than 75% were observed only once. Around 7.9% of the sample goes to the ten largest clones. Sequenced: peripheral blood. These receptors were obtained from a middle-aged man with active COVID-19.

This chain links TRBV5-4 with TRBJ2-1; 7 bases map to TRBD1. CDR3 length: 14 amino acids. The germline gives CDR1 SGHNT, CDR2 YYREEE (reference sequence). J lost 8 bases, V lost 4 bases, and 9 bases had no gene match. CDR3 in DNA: TGTGCCAGCAGCCTCCGAGGGGGCCGGGATGAGCAGTTCTTC. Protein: CASSLRGGRDEQFF.

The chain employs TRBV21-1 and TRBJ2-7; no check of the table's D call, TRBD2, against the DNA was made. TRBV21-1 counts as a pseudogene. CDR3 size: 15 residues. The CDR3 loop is CASRKSGGASYEQYF. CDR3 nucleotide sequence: TGTGCCAGCCGCAAAAGTGGAGGGGCCTCCTACGAGCAGTACTTC.

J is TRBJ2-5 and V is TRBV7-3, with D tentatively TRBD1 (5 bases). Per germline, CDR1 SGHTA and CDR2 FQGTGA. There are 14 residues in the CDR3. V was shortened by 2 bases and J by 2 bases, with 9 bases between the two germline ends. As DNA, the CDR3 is TGTGCCAGCAGCTTATCGACAGAACAAGAGACCCAGTACTTC. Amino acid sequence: CASSLSTEQETQYF.

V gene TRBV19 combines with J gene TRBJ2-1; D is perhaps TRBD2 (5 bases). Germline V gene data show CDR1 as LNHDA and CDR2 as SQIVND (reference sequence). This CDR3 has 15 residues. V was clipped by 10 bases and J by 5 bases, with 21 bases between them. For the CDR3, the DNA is TGTGCCACCTGCCTTCGGAGCGGTCGTAACAATGAGCAGTTCTTC. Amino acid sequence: CATCLRSGRNNEQFF.

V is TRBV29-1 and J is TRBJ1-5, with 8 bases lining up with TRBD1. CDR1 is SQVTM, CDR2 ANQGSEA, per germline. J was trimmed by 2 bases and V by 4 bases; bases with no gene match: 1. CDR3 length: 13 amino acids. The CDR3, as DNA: TGCAGCGTTGTGGGACAGGGCAATCAGCCCCAGCATTTT. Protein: CSVVGQGNQPQHF.

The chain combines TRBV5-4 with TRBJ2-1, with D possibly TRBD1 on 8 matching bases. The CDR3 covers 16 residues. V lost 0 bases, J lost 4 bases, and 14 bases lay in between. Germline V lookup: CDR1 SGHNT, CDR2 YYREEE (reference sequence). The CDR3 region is CASSLATGGGYNEQFF. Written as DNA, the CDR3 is TGTGCCAGCAGCTTGGCCACAGGGGGGGGATACAATGAGCAGTTCTTC.

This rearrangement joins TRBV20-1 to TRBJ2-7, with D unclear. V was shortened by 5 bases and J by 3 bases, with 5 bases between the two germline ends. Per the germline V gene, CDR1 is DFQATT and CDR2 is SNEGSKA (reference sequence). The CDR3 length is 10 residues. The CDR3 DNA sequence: TGCAGTGCTCAGGACTACGAGCAGTACTTC. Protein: CSAQDYEQYF.

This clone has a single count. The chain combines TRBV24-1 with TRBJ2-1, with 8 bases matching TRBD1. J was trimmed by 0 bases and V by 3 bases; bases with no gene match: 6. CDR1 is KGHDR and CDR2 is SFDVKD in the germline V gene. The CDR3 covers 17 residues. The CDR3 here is CATSDGGTGPSYNEQFF. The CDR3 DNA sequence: TGTGCCACCAGTGATGGAGGGACAGGTCCCTCCTACAATGAGCAGTTCTTC.

The CDR3 sequence: CASSTQGGDPEAFF. The CDR3 DNA reads as TGTGCCAGCAGTACGCAAGGGGGTGACCCTGAAGCTTTCTTT. The chain couples TRBV28 to TRBJ1-1; possible D gene TRBD1, 6 bases. Trimming cost V 5 bases and J 6 bases, with 16 bases left between them. This CDR3 spans 14 amino acids. CDR1 is MDHEN, CDR2 SYDVKM, per germline.

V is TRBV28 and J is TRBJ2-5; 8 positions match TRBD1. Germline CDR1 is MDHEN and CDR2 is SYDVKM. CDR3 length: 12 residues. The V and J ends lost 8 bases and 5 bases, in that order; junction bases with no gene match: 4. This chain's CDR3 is CASGQGRETQYF. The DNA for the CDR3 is TGTGCCAGCGGACAGGGTCGGGAGACCCAGTACTTC.